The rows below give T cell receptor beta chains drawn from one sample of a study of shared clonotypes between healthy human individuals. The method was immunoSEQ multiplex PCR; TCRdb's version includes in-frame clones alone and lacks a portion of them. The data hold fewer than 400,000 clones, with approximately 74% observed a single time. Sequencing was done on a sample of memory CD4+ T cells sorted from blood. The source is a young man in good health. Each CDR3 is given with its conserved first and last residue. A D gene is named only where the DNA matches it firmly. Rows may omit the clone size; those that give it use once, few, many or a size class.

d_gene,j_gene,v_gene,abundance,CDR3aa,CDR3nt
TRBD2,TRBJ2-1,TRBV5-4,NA,CASSLDGLAGGEQFF,TGTGCCAGCAGCTTGGATGGACTAGCGGGAGGGGAGCAGTTCTTC
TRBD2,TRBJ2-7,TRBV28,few,CASSSGRAVYEQYF,TGTGCCAGCAGTTCCGGGAGGGCCGTTTACGAGCAGTACTTC
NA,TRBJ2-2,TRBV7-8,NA,CASSSVETRQGGTGELFF,TGTGCCAGCAGCTCCGTTGAAACACGACAGGGAGGCACCGGGGAGCTGTTTTTT
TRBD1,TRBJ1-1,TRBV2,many,CASSQQGAATEAFF,TGTGCCAGCAGTCAACAGGGGGCAGCAACTGAAGCTTTCTTT
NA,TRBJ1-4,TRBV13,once,CASSLDATNEKLFF,TGTGCCAGCAGCTTAGACGCAACTAATGAAAAACTGTTTTTT
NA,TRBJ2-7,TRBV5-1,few,CASSFEFGIAYEQYF,TGCGCCAGCAGCTTTGAGTTTGGGATCGCCTACGAGCAGTACTTC
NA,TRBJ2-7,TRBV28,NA,CASTIPGQYYEQYF,TGTGCCAGCACTATCCCGGGGCAGTACTACGAGCAGTACTTC
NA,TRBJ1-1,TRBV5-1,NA,CASSPQGGIEAFF,TGCGCCAGCAGCCCACAAGGGGGGATTGAAGCTTTCTTT
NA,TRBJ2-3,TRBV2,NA,CASSDQGGPDTQYF,TGTGCCAGCAGTGATCAGGGCGGGCCAGATACGCAGTATTTT
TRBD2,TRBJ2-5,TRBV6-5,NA,CASWSGRAGETQYF,TGTGCCAGCTGGAGCGGGAGGGCCGGGGAGACCCAGTACTTC
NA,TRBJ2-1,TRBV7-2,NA,CASSSPRGGASSSYNEQFF,TGTGCCAGCAGCTCTCCAAGGGGCGGGGCGTCCAGCTCCTACAATGAGCAGTTCTTC
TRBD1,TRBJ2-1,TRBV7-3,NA,CASSPGQKQFF,TGTGCCAGCAGCCCGGGACAGAAGCAGTTCTTC
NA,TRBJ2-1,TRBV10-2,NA,CASTGYPTYNEQFF,TGCGCCAGCACCGGCTACCCGACCTACAATGAGCAGTTCTTC
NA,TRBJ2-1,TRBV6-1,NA,CASRRTANSYNEQFF,TGTGCCAGCCGAAGGACAGCCAACTCCTACAATGAGCAGTTCTTC
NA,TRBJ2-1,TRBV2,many,CASSEVRDNGHNEQFF,TGTGCCAGCAGTGAGGTCCGGGACAATGGGCACAATGAGCAGTTCTTC
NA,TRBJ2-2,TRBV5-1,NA,CASSLRSGFGGELFF,TGCGCCAGCAGCTTGAGGTCGGGATTTGGCGGGGAGCTGTTTTTT
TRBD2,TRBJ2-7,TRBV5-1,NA,CASTPVAGTYEQYF,TGCGCCAGCACCCCTGTAGCGGGAACCTACGAGCAGTACTTC
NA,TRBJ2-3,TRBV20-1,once,CRSVAGNTQYF,TGCAGATCGGTTGCGGGGAATACGCAGTATTTT
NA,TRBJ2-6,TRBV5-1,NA,CASSLGASGANVLTF,TGCGCCAGCAGCTTGGGGGCGAGCGGGGCCAACGTCCTGACTTTC
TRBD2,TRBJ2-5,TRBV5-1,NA,CASSVTSESREQYF,TGCGCCAGCAGCGTCACTAGCGAATCGAGAGAGCAGTACTTC
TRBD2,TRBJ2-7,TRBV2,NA,CASSGSPSGRGYEQYF,TGTGCCAGCAGTGGTTCGCCTAGCGGGAGGGGGTACGAGCAGTACTTC
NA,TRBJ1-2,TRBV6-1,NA,CASSEAASVNYGYTF,TGTGCCAGCAGTGAAGCAGCCAGCGTTAACTATGGCTACACCTTC